The 30 T cell receptor beta chains listed next were all sequenced from one sample in a study of blood T cell repertoires in COVID-19. This table comes from immunoSEQ multiplex PCR, and its TCRdb copy is limited to in-frame clones, with some not included. The repertoire holds more than 300,000 clones, with nearly 90% as singletons. The sample taken for sequencing was PBMCs or T cells enriched from blood (not recorded which). Every receptor here comes from a woman younger than 45 who had recovered from COVID-19.

The chain joins TRBV5-1 to TRBJ1-1; TRBD1 matches 9 bases. CDR3 length equals 16 residues. Germline CDR1 reads SGHRS; CDR2 reads YFSETQ. Germline trimming cut 5 bases from V and 7 bases from J; bases unmatched to any gene: 15. The CDR3 region has the DNA TGCGCCAGCAGACCTACAAGGACAGGGGACATACTTGAAGCTTTCTTT. Translated: CASRPTRTGDILEAFF.

This clone has only a few counts. This sample includes further DNA sequences coding for the same CDR3. The V call is TRBV21-1, the J call TRBJ1-2. TRBV21-1 is classified as a pseudogene. This CDR3 spans 14 amino acids. CDR3 region: CASSKGGGRGGYTF. CDR3 sequence (DNA): TGTGCCAGCAGCAAAGGGGGAGGCCGAGGGGGCTACACCTTC.

V usage is TRBV24-1 and J usage is TRBJ2-3; 9 nucleotides line up with TRBD2. Germline lookup yields CDR1 KGHDR and CDR2 SFDVKD. The J segment lost 3 bases and the V segment lost 12 bases, leaving 3 bases of the junction unmatched. CDR3 length: 12 amino acids. CDR3 sequence: CACGGATDTQYF. The CDR3 DNA is TGTGCCTGCGGGGGGGCAACAGATACGCAGTATTTT.

J is TRBJ1-1 and V is TRBV7-9, with 7 bases fitting TRBD1. This CDR3 has 15 amino acids. Germline V gene sequence: CDR1 SEHNR, CDR2 FQNEAQ (reference sequence). V lost 5 bases, J lost 3 bases, and 9 bases stayed unmatched. CDR3 DNA: TGTGCCAGCAGCAGAAAGACAGGGTGGGACACTGAAGCTTTCTTT. Protein sequence: CASSRKTGWDTEAFF.

This chain uses TRBV13 with TRBJ2-2; D is possibly TRBD1 (5 bases). The V and J ends lost 3 bases and 4 bases respectively, with 15 bases between them. The CDR3 is 16 residues long. CDR1 and CDR2 (germline): PRHDT, FYEKMQ (reference sequence). CDR3 coding DNA: TGTGCCAGCAGCTTCGTTAGGGGATCCCGCACCGGGGAGCTGTTTTTT. Amino acids: CASSFVRGSRTGELFF.

This sequence joins TRBV30 and TRBJ1-1; D might be TRBD1 (5 bases). Germline CDR1 GTSNPN, CDR2 SVGIG (reference sequence). Trimming took off 1 base at V and 12 bases at J, with 18 bases between the two ends. The CDR3 has 13 amino acids. The CDR3 region is CAWSASGDAGTFF. The CDR3 bases are TGTGCCTGGAGTGCTTCGGGGGACGCCGGGACTTTCTTT.

The CDR3 sequence is CASSLSGTGLIYGYTF. The DNA for the CDR3 is TGTGCCAGCAGCCTCAGCGGGACAGGGTTGATCTATGGCTACACCTTC. The J gene is TRBJ1-2, the V gene TRBV7-2, with 9 positions matching TRBD1. CDR1 and CDR2 (germline): SGHTA, FQGNSA. Trimming removed 5 bases from V and 4 bases from J; junction bases left unmatched: 11. This CDR3 has 16 residues.

The V call is TRBV2, the J call TRBJ1-2; 7 nucleotides agree with TRBD1. CDR3 length: 15 residues. CDR1 is SNHLY and CDR2 is FYNNEI in the germline V gene. V trimming: 2 bases; J trimming: 5 bases; junction bases outside the gene matches: 8. The CDR3 region is CASSELGDSVYGYTF. DNA for the CDR3: TGTGCCAGCAGTGAATTGGGGGACAGTGTTTATGGCTACACCTTC.

The rearrangement joins TRBV6-5 to TRBJ2-1, with a weak D call TRBD2 (5 bases). From germline, CDR1 is MNHEY and CDR2 SVGAGI. V lost 10 bases, J lost 0 bases, and 16 bases lay in between. This CDR3 is built from 15 residues. The chain's CDR3 is CATPDGERSYNEQFF. CDR3 sequence (DNA): TGTGCCACCCCCGACGGGGAGCGCTCCTACAATGAGCAGTTCTTC.

The chain uses TRBV6-1 and TRBJ1-4; 8 nucleotides agree with TRBD1. V shed 4 bases, J shed 4 bases, and the junction held 8 bases outside the gene matches. CDR1 is MNHNS and CDR2 is SASEGT in the germline V gene. The CDR3 has 16 residues. The CDR3 bases are TGTGCCAGCAGTGGCTGGCACAGGGGGAGTAATGAAAAACTGTTTTTT. The encoded protein is CASSGWHRGSNEKLFF.

On this clone itself: Other DNA sequences within the sample encode an identical CDR3. This chain joins TRBV7-2 and TRBJ1-2; D call uncertain. Trimming cost V 4 bases and J 2 bases, with 2 bases left between them. From germline, CDR1 is SGHTA and CDR2 FQGNSA. This CDR3 is 11 amino acids long. The CDR3 coding sequence is TGTGCCAGCAGCTCGAACTATGGCTACACCTTC. It yields the protein CASSSNYGYTF.

Only one count was recorded for this clone. The CDR3 DNA is TGTGCCAGCAGCGTAGACAGGGGTGGCACAGATACGCAGTATTTT. Its translation: CASSVDRGGTDTQYF. The chain employs TRBV9 and TRBJ2-3; 7 positions match TRBD1. Trimming removed 0 bases from V and 1 base from J; junction bases left unmatched: 2. Germline assignment: CDR1 SGDLS and CDR2 YYNGEE. The CDR3 is 15 residues long.

The gene calls are TRBV19 and TRBJ1-2; D is perhaps TRBD1 (5 bases). V was shortened by 10 bases and J by 5 bases, with 14 bases between the two germline ends. This CDR3 contains 12 residues. The germline V gene has CDR1 LNHDA and CDR2 SQIVND (reference sequence). This chain's CDR3 is CAIWRRDYGYTF. The CDR3 nucleotides are TGTGCCATTTGGCGCAGGGATTATGGCTACACCTTC.

As to this clone: An end of the junction does not agree with germline; a read error may underlie this. The chain is built from TRBV7-2 and TRBJ2-7; 9 bases agree with TRBD2. The CDR3 is 13 residues long. CDR1 and CDR2 (germline): SGHTA, FQGNSA. The CDR3 sequence is CASSLAGLYEQYF. In DNA, the CDR3 is TGTGCCAGCAGCCTAGCGGGGCTATACGAGCAGTACTTC.

The V and J genes are TRBV9 and TRBJ2-1; 10 positions match TRBD2. The germline CDR1 and CDR2 sequences are SGDLS and YYNGEE. V was pared by 3 bases and J by 10 bases, with 10 bases of the junction left unmatched. The CDR3 has 15 amino acids. The CDR3 DNA sequence: TGTGCCAGCAGCGCCCTCAGCGGGGGGGCGAGGGAGCAGTTCTTC. The encoded protein is CASSALSGGAREQFF.

The chain joins TRBV5-1 to TRBJ1-1; 7 bases map to TRBD1. Losses at the gene ends were 9 bases for V and 4 bases for J; bases not matched to a gene: 12. There are 14 residues in the CDR3. Germline V gives CDR1 SGHRS, CDR2 YFSETQ. CDR3 nucleotide sequence: TGCGCCACCCGACAGGGATCAGTCGGCACTGAAGCTTTCTTT. Protein: CATRQGSVGTEAFF.

The chain couples TRBV19 to TRBJ1-2; TRBD1 aligns across 7 bases. CDR3 length: 14 amino acids. J lost 4 bases, V lost 3 bases, and 5 bases had no gene match. Germline V gene lookup returns CDR1 LNHDA and CDR2 SQIVND (reference sequence). CDR3 sequence (DNA): TGTGCCAGTAGTATTCAGGGGGTTGCCTATGGCTACACCTTC. It yields the protein CASSIQGVAYGYTF.

This clone occurred once. The chain combines TRBV9 with TRBJ2-3; 9 positions agree with TRBD2. J was trimmed by 9 bases and V by 1 base; bases with no gene match: 9. There are 15 residues in the CDR3. Germline assignment: CDR1 SGDLS and CDR2 YYNGEE. The CDR3 DNA is TGTGCCAGCAGCGTAAGCGCGGGGGGGGAGTTGACGCAGTATTTT. Residues: CASSVSAGGELTQYF.

The count of this clone is one. CDR3 bases: TGTGCTAGTGGTTTGGTAGTACAGGGGAGAATCACTGAAGCTTTCTTT. Translation: CASGLVVQGRITEAFF. The gene calls are TRBV12-5 and TRBJ1-1, with 7 positions matching TRBD1. Trimming took 0 bases from V and 4 from J; bases not matched to a gene: 8. The CDR3 is 16 residues long. CDR1 is LGHNT, CDR2 FRNRAP, per germline.

Comments on this clone: The sample holds other DNA sequences that translate to the same CDR3. The CDR3 DNA reads TGTGCCAGCAGTCGGACAGGGGTGAACACTGAAGCTTTCTTT. This gives the protein CASSRTGVNTEAFF. V is TRBV27 and J is TRBJ1-1, with TRBD1 matching 9 bases. J was trimmed by 0 bases and V by 5 bases; bases with no gene match: 1. This CDR3 comprises 14 residues. Germline CDR1 and CDR2: MNHEY and SMNVEV (reference sequence).

The chain recombines TRBV10-3 with TRBJ1-2, with TRBD1 matching over 7 bases. The germline V gene has CDR1 ENHRY and CDR2 SYGVKD. Trimming removed 2 bases from V and 6 bases from J; junction bases left unmatched: 6. The CDR3 extends over 14 amino acids. CDR3 amino acids: CAISERQGGNGYTF. CDR3 coding DNA: TGTGCCATCAGTGAGAGACAGGGCGGGAATGGCTACACCTTC.

V and J are TRBV30 and TRBJ2-5; D call uncertain. Germline V lookup: CDR1 GTSNPN, CDR2 SVGIG (reference sequence). The CDR3 loop spans 13 amino acids. V lost 4 bases and J 0 bases, leaving 9 bases between the germline ends. The CDR3 DNA reads as TGTGCCTGGACTGGAGATTACCAAGAGACCCAGTACTTC. It is translated as CAWTGDYQETQYF.

V is TRBV9 and J is TRBJ1-1, with 8 bases aligning to TRBD1. The CDR3 has 15 amino acids. Germline assignment: CDR1 SGDLS and CDR2 YYNGEE. V lost 4 bases to trimming and J lost 4 bases; unmatched junction nucleotides: 9. This chain's CDR3 is CASSYRPQGATEAFF. The CDR3 region has the DNA TGTGCCAGCAGCTACCGGCCCCAGGGGGCCACTGAAGCTTTCTTT.

This chain's CDR3 is CASSPDRTNYGYTF. The CDR3 nucleotides are TGTGCCAGCAGTCCCGACAGGACCAACTATGGCTACACCTTC. The chain is built from TRBV6-4 and TRBJ1-2, with D perhaps matching TRBD1 (6 bases). The CDR3 sequence is 14 residues long. Trimming took off 5 bases at V and 2 bases at J, with 12 bases between the two ends. Germline CDR1 is MRHNA and CDR2 is SNTAGT.

The chain uses TRBV5-5 and TRBJ2-7; 9 nucleotides align to TRBD2. The CDR3 is 14 amino acids. Trimming took 4 bases from V and 6 from J; bases not matched to a gene: 8. CDR1 SGHKS and CDR2 YYEKEE come from the germline V gene (reference sequence). DNA of the CDR3: TGTGCCAGCAGCAGTAGCGGGGGCCACGGCGAGCAGTACTTC. This gives the protein CASSSSGGHGEQYF. Variable domain in full (rest from reference TRBV5-5 and TRBJ2-7): DAGVTQSPTHLIKTRGQQVTLRCSPISGHKSVSWYQQVLGQGPQFIFQYYEKEERGRGNFPDRFSARQFPNYSSELNVNALLLGDSALYLCASSSSGGHGEQYFGPGTRLTVT.

The chain employs TRBV27 and TRBJ1-4; 7 positions match TRBD1. The CDR3 consists of 17 residues. V lost 4 bases, J lost 0 bases, and 8 bases stayed unmatched. CDR1 is MNHEY, CDR2 SMNVEV, per germline (reference sequence). CDR3 sequence: CASSSFFTGATNEKLFF. The DNA of the CDR3 is TGTGCCAGCAGTTCGTTTTTCACAGGGGCAACTAATGAAAAACTGTTTTTT.

The CDR3 DNA reads as TGTGCCAGCAACCCCCCAGGGGTTGGAAACACCATATATTTT. This sequence encodes CASNPPGVGNTIYF. The chain has TRBV6-5 and TRBJ1-3, with TRBD1 as a possible D gene (6 bases). Trimming cost V 7 bases and J 3 bases, with 13 bases left between them. CDR3 size: 14 residues. Germline CDR1 MNHEY, CDR2 SVGAGI.

This chain links TRBV3-1 (or the pseudogene TRBV3-2) with TRBJ2-3; D possibly corresponds to TRBD1 (6 bases). The germline CDR1 and CDR2 sequences are LGHDT and YNNKEL (reference sequence). Trimming left V 4 bases short and J 1 base short, with 21 bases between. CDR3 size: 18 residues. The chain's CDR3 is CASSPHRTGPARTDTQYF. For the CDR3, the DNA is TGTGCCAGCAGCCCACACCGAACAGGGCCCGCTCGCACAGATACGCAGTATTTT.

J is TRBJ2-7 and V is TRBV15, with a tentative D call TRBD1 (5 bases). V was trimmed by 1 base and J by 5 bases, leaving 15 bases between them. The CDR3 extends over 15 amino acids. Germline CDR1 LNHNV, CDR2 YYDKDF (reference sequence). The CDR3 bases are TGTGCCACCAGCAGAGCCGGACAAGGCCCTGACGAGCAGTACTTC. This sequence encodes CATSRAGQGPDEQYF.

This chain connects TRBV2 to TRBJ2-7; 7 nucleotides agree with TRBD1. V shed 7 bases and J 2 bases; nucleotides not matched to a gene: 5. Germline values: CDR1 SNHLY, CDR2 FYNNEI. The CDR3 contains 13 residues. The CDR3 protein is CASTRDSAYEQYF. DNA of the CDR3: TGTGCCAGCACCCGGGACAGCGCCTACGAGCAGTACTTC.